These 29 T cell receptor beta chains came from one sample sequenced in a study of OX40 agonist ivuxolimab in advanced cancers. Preparation of the library involved the immunoSEQ multiplex PCR assay. The table comes from immuneACCESS by way of TCRdb, which keeps in-frame sequences with V and J called. Part of the clones is missing from these tables; in studies checked, under half for an unresolved V gene and the rest for unknown reasons. The sample has about 77,000 clones on record, 90% of them singletons. About 1.7% of the sample goes to the ten largest clones. The sequences come from CD4+ or CD8+ T cells sorted from blood, collected in a trial of the OX40 agonist ivuxolimab. The source of these receptors is an adult with an advanced solid tumor such as melanoma, head and neck, liver or kidney cancer.

V usage is TRBV6-5 and J usage is TRBJ1-3; D call uncertain. CDR1 and CDR2 from the germline V gene are MNHEY and SVGAGI. V was trimmed by 9 bases and J by 2 bases, leaving 17 bases between them. This CDR3 region has 15 residues. CDR3 region: CASSLMRATGNTIYF. CDR3 DNA: TGTGCCAGTTCCCTCATGCGGGCCACTGGAAACACCATATATTTT.

CDR3 residues: CASNLGTRPYEQYF. The CDR3 DNA reads as TGTGCCAGCAACCTCGGGACACGACCCTACGAGCAGTACTTC. The chain uses TRBV27 and TRBJ2-7; maybe TRBD1 (6 bases). The V end was cut by 7 bases, the J end by 2 bases, with 15 bases between. Germline V gene sequence: CDR1 MNHEY, CDR2 SMNVEV (reference sequence). The CDR3 contains 14 residues.

The chain recombines TRBV19 with TRBJ2-1; D might be TRBD1 (6 bases). The CDR3 contains 16 residues. Looked up from germline, CDR1 is LNHDA and CDR2 is SQIVND (reference sequence). The V and J ends lost 0 bases and 7 bases respectively, with 16 bases between them. In nucleotides, the CDR3 is TGTGCCAGTAGTATAGACTCCGGGACACCCAGGAATGAGCAGTTCTTC. This sequence encodes CASSIDSGTPRNEQFF.

The J gene is TRBJ1-4, the V gene TRBV28, with D perhaps TRBD1 (5 bases). Germline-derived CDR1 and CDR2 are MDHEN and SYDVKM. The CDR3 is 13 residues long. V was shortened by 5 bases and J by 14 bases, with 18 bases between the two germline ends. CDR3: CASSPLEGWNLFF. The CDR3 DNA reads TGTGCCAGCAGTCCCTTAGAGGGGTGGAACCTGTTTTTT. The complete variable domain, with remaining parts taken from reference TRBV28 and TRBJ1-4, reads DVKVTQSSRYLVKRTGEKVFLECVQDMDHENMFWYRQDPGLGLRLIYFSYDVKMKEKGDIPEGYSVSREKKERFSLILESASTNQTSMYLCASSPLEGWNLFFGSGTQLSVL.

This clone was detected only a few times. CDR3 sequence reads: CASSRGEAYGYTF. In DNA, the CDR3 is TGTGCCAGTAGTAGGGGAGAGGCCTATGGCTACACCTTC. This chain joins TRBV19 and TRBJ1-2; no firm D call. CDR3 length: 13 residues. Trimming shortened V by 4 bases and J by 4 bases, and 10 bases separated the two germline ends. CDR1 and CDR2 (germline): LNHDA, SQIVND (reference sequence). The variable domain in full, with the rest retrieved from reference TRBV19 and TRBJ1-2, is DGGITQSPKYLFRKEGQNVTLSCEQNLNHDAMYWYRQDPGQGLRLIYYSQIVNDFQKGDIAEGYSVSREKKESFPLTVTSAQKNPTAFYLCASSRGEAYGYTFGSGTRLTVV.

The genes are TRBV5-4 and TRBJ1-2, with 9 nucleotides matching TRBD1. With V trimmed by 0 bases and J by 8 bases, 11 bases remained unmatched. The CDR3 sequence is 16 residues long. CDR1 is SGHNT, CDR2 YYREEE, per germline (reference sequence). DNA for the CDR3: TGTGCCAGCAGCTTGGCGTCCGGGACAGGGCTGCGGGGCTACACCTTC. It codes for CASSLASGTGLRGYTF.

The chain couples TRBV6-4 to TRBJ2-1; 7 bases map to TRBD2. The ends lost 8 bases at V and 6 bases at J; junction bases unmatched: 13. Per germline, CDR1 MRHNA and CDR2 SNTAGT. This CDR3 comprises 15 residues. The CDR3 DNA reads as TGTGCCAGCTGGAACGGGACTACCGTTATCAATGAGCAGTTCTTC. This encodes CASWNGTTVINEQFF.

The gene calls are TRBV7-2 and TRBJ2-5; 8 bases match TRBD2. V dropped 4 bases and J dropped 2; count of bases not matched to a gene: 6. This CDR3 comprises 15 residues. CDR1 is SGHTA, CDR2 FQGNSA, per germline. In DNA, the CDR3 is TGTGCCAGCAGCTCAAGACTAGCGTCACAAGAGACCCAGTACTTC. Translating gives CASSSRLASQETQYF.

The gene calls are TRBV28 and TRBJ1-2; D is perhaps TRBD1 (5 bases). Germline assignment: CDR1 MDHEN and CDR2 SYDVKM. The CDR3 consists of 14 residues. Trimming took off 3 bases at V and 5 bases at J, with 13 bases between the two ends. The CDR3 DNA is TGTGCCAGCAGTTTTGTGGGGGATACTTATGGCTACACCTTC. It codes for CASSFVGDTYGYTF.

The chain has TRBV4-2 and TRBJ2-5; TRBD2 aligns across 8 bases. V was clipped by 2 bases and J by 2 bases; unmatched bases: 4. The CDR3 sequence is 15 residues long. The germline V gene has CDR1 LGHNA and CDR2 YNFKEQ. The CDR3 is CASSQRLAGQETQYF. In nucleotides, the CDR3 is TGTGCCAGCAGCCAACGGCTAGCGGGTCAAGAGACCCAGTACTTC.

The chain joins TRBV5-1 to TRBJ2-7; 7 bases align to TRBD2. CDR3 length equals 16 residues. V lost 4 bases to trimming and J lost 0 bases; unmatched junction nucleotides: 10. From germline, CDR1 is SGHRS and CDR2 YFSETQ. The CDR3 protein is CASSNVGGTVSYEQYF. The CDR3 region has the DNA TGCGCCAGCAGCAATGTGGGGGGGACGGTCTCCTACGAGCAGTACTTC.

The CDR3 loop reads CASSLGQGSYNEQFF. DNA of the CDR3: TGTGCCAGCAGTTTAGGACAGGGCTCCTACAATGAGCAGTTCTTC. The chain carries TRBV28 and TRBJ2-1; TRBD1 matches at 8 bases. Germline lookup yields CDR1 MDHEN and CDR2 SYDVKM. This CDR3 region has 15 residues. V was clipped by 2 bases and J by 0 bases; unmatched bases: 0.

This chain uses TRBV28 with TRBJ1-5, with TRBD1 as a possible D gene (5 bases). There are 13 residues in the CDR3. Germline values: CDR1 MDHEN, CDR2 SYDVKM. V was cut by 8 bases and J by 5 bases, with 13 bases left in between. DNA for the CDR3: TGTGCCAGCCAACCCGGGGGGGATCAGCCCCAGCATTTT. Translated: CASQPGGDQPQHF.

The V and J genes are TRBV4-2 and TRBJ1-2, with 7 bases lining up with TRBD1. The germline V gene has CDR1 LGHNA and CDR2 YNFKEQ. The CDR3 loop spans 15 amino acids. Losses at the gene ends were 1 base for V and 5 bases for J; bases not matched to a gene: 7. CDR3 bases: TGTGCCAGCAGCCAAGGTACGGGACAGAAGTATGGCTACACCTTC. Amino acid sequence: CASSQGTGQKYGYTF.

The chain couples TRBV7-3 to TRBJ2-1; 7 nucleotides agree with TRBD2. CDR1 and CDR2 from the germline V gene are SGHTA and FQGTGA. The CDR3 is 13 amino acids. V dropped 11 bases and J dropped 9; count of bases not matched to a gene: 13. This chain's CDR3 is CAGPAGYTGEQFF. The CDR3 region has the DNA TGTGCCGGCCCAGCGGGGTACACGGGTGAGCAGTTCTTC.

V usage is TRBV9 and J usage is TRBJ2-7; no clear D gene. V was trimmed by 1 base and J by 0 bases, leaving 8 bases between them. The CDR3 length is 14 residues. The V gene's germline CDR1 is SGDLS and CDR2 YYNGEE. The CDR3 loop reads CASSVSTDSYEQYF. In nucleotides, the CDR3 is TGTGCCAGCAGCGTATCTACGGACTCCTACGAGCAGTACTTC. The full variable domain, completed using reference TRBV9 and TRBJ2-7, is DSGVTQTPKHLITATGQRVTLRCSPRSGDLSVYWYQQSLDQGLQFLIQYYNGEERAKGNILERFSAQQFPDLHSELNLSSLELGDSALYFCASSVSTDSYEQYFGPGTRLTVT.

This clone was observed once. The chain employs TRBV11-1 and TRBJ1-3; 9 bases line up with TRBD1. The CDR3 is made up of 15 amino acids. V trimming: 5 bases; J trimming: 2 bases; junction bases outside the gene matches: 4. Germline CDR1 is SGHAT and CDR2 is FQDESV (reference sequence). The CDR3, as DNA: TGTGCCAGCAGCATCGGGACAGGGCCTGGAAACACCATATATTTT. This encodes CASSIGTGPGNTIYF. The full variable domain, completed using reference TRBV11-1 and TRBJ1-3, is EAEVAQSPRYKITEKSQAVAFWCDPISGHATLYWYRQILGQGPELLVQFQDESVVDDSQLPKDRFSAERLKGVDSTLKIQPAELGDSAMYLCASSIGTGPGNTIYFGEGSWLTVV.

J is TRBJ1-2 and V is TRBV11-2; the D gene is possibly TRBD1 (6 bases). The V end lost 5 bases, the J end lost 7 bases, and 20 bases lay between the germline ends. The CDR3 is made up of 15 amino acids. CDR1 is SGHAT, CDR2 FQNNGV, per germline. CDR3 sequence (DNA): TGTGCCAGCAGCCCGCTAAGGGGGGTCCTGGGTGGCTACACCTTC. Translated: CASSPLRGVLGGYTF.

The chain links TRBV15 to TRBJ2-3; TRBD2 might be the D (5 bases). This CDR3 is 15 amino acids long. V was shortened by 0 bases and J by 1 base, with 8 bases between the two germline ends. The germline V gene has CDR1 LNHNV and CDR2 YYDKDF (reference sequence). The CDR3 DNA sequence: TGTGCCACCAGCAGAGACGCGAGGGGCACAGATACGCAGTATTTT. Translating it yields CATSRDARGTDTQYF.

The chain links TRBV6-1 to TRBJ2-1; 12 bases map to TRBD2. V lost 1 base to trimming and J lost 7 bases; unmatched junction nucleotides: 5. From germline, CDR1 is MNHNS and CDR2 SASEGT. The CDR3 spans 16 residues. The CDR3 loop is CASSEVVTSGRNEQFF. The DNA of the CDR3 is TGTGCCAGCAGTGAAGTAGTAACTAGCGGGAGGAATGAGCAGTTCTTC.

The chain employs TRBV2 and TRBJ1-2; TRBD1 aligns across 7 bases. The ends lost 5 bases at V and 6 bases at J; junction bases unmatched: 3. The CDR3 totals 12 residues. Germline-derived CDR1 and CDR2 are SNHLY and FYNNEI. The CDR3 spells CASSRGLNGYTF. CDR3 in DNA: TGTGCCAGCAGTAGGGGGCTCAATGGCTACACCTTC.

This rearrangement joins TRBV27 to TRBJ2-7; 8 bases are shared with TRBD2. The germline gives CDR1 MNHEY, CDR2 SMNVEV (reference sequence). J lost 0 bases, V lost 5 bases, and 6 bases had no gene match. The CDR3 length is 15 residues. The CDR3 coding sequence is TGTGCCAGCAGTGATGAGCGGGGGTCCTCCTACGAGCAGTACTTC. Its translation: CASSDERGSSYEQYF.

J is TRBJ2-3 and V is TRBV18; the match to TRBD2 covers 10 bases. V trimming: 0 bases; J trimming: 3 bases; junction bases outside the gene matches: 6. This CDR3 has 17 residues. Germline CDR1 reads KGHSH; CDR2 reads LQKENI. The CDR3 DNA reads TGTGCCAGCTCACCACCTTCTAGCGGGGGAGTAACAGATACGCAGTATTTT. Its protein product is CASSPPSSGGVTDTQYF. Filled out from reference TRBV18 and TRBJ2-3, the complete variable domain reads NAGVMQNPRHLVRRRGQEARLRCSPMKGHSHVYWYRQLPEEGLKFMVYLQKENIIDESGMPKERFSAEFPKEGPSILRIQQVVRGDSAAYFCASSPPSSGGVTDTQYFGPGTRLTVL.

This chain connects TRBV5-5 to TRBJ1-2; the D is unclear. The ends were cut back, 4 bases at V and 4 bases at J, with 14 bases in the middle. From germline, CDR1 is SGHKS and CDR2 YYEKEE (reference sequence). This CDR3 is built from 14 residues. The CDR3, as DNA: TGTGCCAGCAGCATGATCACGCAGAGCTATGGCTACACCTTC. Its protein product is CASSMITQSYGYTF.

The J gene is TRBJ2-3, the V gene TRBV9; weak D call: TRBD2 (6 bases). The V gene lost 5 bases and the J gene lost 2 bases, with 12 bases spanning the gap. CDR1 and CDR2 from the germline V gene are SGDLS and YYNGEE. This CDR3 contains 14 residues. The CDR3 nucleotides read TGTGCCAGCAGTGAGAGCGGGTACACAGATACGCAGTATTTT. This translates into CASSESGYTDTQYF.

J is TRBJ2-7 and V is TRBV7-2; TRBD2 agrees at 13 bases. CDR1 is SGHTA, CDR2 FQGNSA, per germline. V dropped 2 bases and J dropped 6; count of bases not matched to a gene: 4. The CDR3 contains 15 residues. The CDR3 sequence: CASSLPLAGGREQYF. CDR3 nucleotide sequence: TGTGCCAGCAGCTTACCACTAGCGGGAGGGCGCGAGCAGTACTTC. The full variable domain, its missing parts supplied by reference TRBV7-2 and TRBJ2-7, is GAGVSQSPSNKVTEKGKDVELRCDPISGHTALYWYRQSLGQGLEFLIYFQGNSAPDKSGLPSDRFSAERTGGSVSTLTIQRTQQEDSAVYLCASSLPLAGGREQYFGPGTRLTVT.

This chain links TRBV5-1 with TRBJ2-5; TRBD2 agrees at 7 bases. V shed 3 bases and J 5 bases; nucleotides not matched to a gene: 7. The germline CDR1 and CDR2 sequences are SGHRS and YFSETQ. The CDR3 spans 14 residues. The CDR3 nucleotides are TGCGCCAGCAGCTGGTCTATTAGCGGGGAGACCCAGTACTTC. Protein: CASSWSISGETQYF.

The rearrangement uses TRBV20-1 and TRBJ2-1, with D hard to call. The germline gives CDR1 DFQATT, CDR2 SNEGSKA (reference sequence). The CDR3 extends over 11 amino acids. Trimming left V 7 bases short and J 8 bases short, with 12 bases between. The CDR3 region is CSVLRVDEQFF. Written as DNA, the CDR3 is TGCAGTGTTCTCCGAGTAGATGAGCAGTTCTTC.

The chain uses TRBV27 and TRBJ1-1; a possible D gene is TRBD1 (6 bases). Trimming shortened V by 3 bases and J by 2 bases, and 13 bases separated the two germline ends. The germline CDR1 and CDR2 sequences are MNHEY and SMNVEV (reference sequence). The CDR3 extends over 15 amino acids. DNA for the CDR3: TGTGCCAGCAGTTTCATGGGGGCGTTAAACACTGAAGCTTTCTTT. This translates into CASSFMGALNTEAFF.